This TCR beta chain was documented in a study of OX40 agonist ivuxolimab in advanced cancers. The assay was immunoSEQ multiplex PCR, and TCRdb's table has in-frame clones only and misses some. The sample comprises 60,000 or so clones, roughly 90% of which are singletons, and more than 20% rests with the top ten. The CDR3 runs to 12 residues. The germline V and J ends were trimmed by 2 bases and 5 bases, with 6 bases remaining between them. The germline gives CDR1 MNHEY, CDR2 SVGAGI. This clone is a singleton in its sample. Material: CD4+ or CD8+ T cells sorted from blood, obtained in a trial of the OX40 agonist ivuxolimab. This rearrangement joins TRBV6-5 to TRBJ2-5; no reliable D call. The TCR originated in an adult with an advanced solid tumor such as melanoma, head and neck, liver or kidney cancer. In DNA, the CDR3 is TGTGCCAGCAGTTACCCGCGGGAGACCCAGTACTTC. Amino acids: CASSYPRETQYF.